A selection of T cell receptor beta chains follows, all from one sample in a study of naive and memory T cell subsets. TCRdb used MiXCR to reprocess the 5' RACE reads, holding one entry per CDR3 protein. The table records 25,000 to 35,000 distinct CDR3 sequences, approximately 15% of them present only once. The receptors derive from a female donor in good health. Each CDR3 is given with its conserved first and last residue. A D gene is named only where the DNA matches it firmly. Size values are once, few and many counts, or a class for expanded clones, and some rows have none.

clone_size: many
v_call: TRBV6-6
d_call: TRBD2
j_call: TRBJ2-2
cdr3_aa: CASRPTGLAGTNTGELFF
cdr3_nt: TGTGCCAGCAGACCCACGGGACTAGCGGGGACGAACACCGGGGAGCTGTTTTTT

clone_size: few
v_call: TRBV7-6
d_call: NA
j_call: TRBJ2-3
cdr3_aa: CASSLSRDPSTDTQYF
cdr3_nt: TGTGCCAGCAGCTTATCCCGGGACCCCTCCACAGATACGCAGTATTTT

clone_size: many
v_call: TRBV5-5
d_call: NA
j_call: TRBJ2-7
cdr3_aa: CASSSRVQVSEQYF
cdr3_nt: TGTGCCAGCAGCTCCCGGGTCCAAGTGAGCGAGCAGTACTTC

clone_size: few
v_call: TRBV5-1
d_call: TRBD1
j_call: TRBJ1-5
cdr3_aa: CASSLGDRAQPQHF
cdr3_nt: TGCGCCAGCAGCTTGGGGGACAGGGCGCAGCCCCAGCATTTT

clone_size: many
v_call: TRBV5-5
d_call: NA
j_call: TRBJ2-1
cdr3_aa: CASSSPLGLPYNEQFF
cdr3_nt: TGTGCCAGCAGCTCCCCCCTGGGGTTACCCTACAATGAGCAGTTCTTC

clone_size: few
v_call: TRBV6-1
d_call: TRBD2
j_call: TRBJ2-3
cdr3_aa: CASSGLAGGLTDTQYF
cdr3_nt: TGTGCCAGCAGTGGACTAGCGGGGGGGCTCACAGATACGCAGTATTTT

clone_size: many
v_call: TRBV6-5
d_call: TRBD1
j_call: TRBJ1-5
cdr3_aa: CASSTGQVNQPQHF
cdr3_nt: TGTGCCAGCAGTACAGGACAGGTCAATCAGCCCCAGCATTTT

clone_size: NA
v_call: TRBV12-3/TRBV12-4
d_call: NA
j_call: TRBJ1-4
cdr3_aa: CASRVDRGRDRSEKLFF
cdr3_nt: TGTGCCAGCAGAGTCGACCGGGGCCGGGATCGGAGTGAAAAACTGTTTTTT

clone_size: many
v_call: TRBV5-1
d_call: NA
j_call: TRBJ2-3
cdr3_aa: CASSPPSSTDTQYF
cdr3_nt: TGCGCCAGCAGCCCACCAAGCAGCACAGATACGCAGTATTTT

clone_size: few
v_call: TRBV11-2
d_call: NA
j_call: TRBJ2-3
cdr3_aa: CASSLGLNKDTQYF
cdr3_nt: TGTGCCAGCAGCTTAGGACTAAATAAAGATACGCAGTATTTT

clone_size: many
v_call: TRBV10-2
d_call: NA
j_call: TRBJ1-2
cdr3_aa: CASSESGRGEANYGYTF
cdr3_nt: TGCGCCAGCAGTGAGTCAGGGAGGGGCGAAGCTAACTATGGCTACACCTTC

clone_size: few
v_call: TRBV5-1
d_call: TRBD1
j_call: TRBJ2-7
cdr3_aa: CASSLNRGQGEQYF
cdr3_nt: TGCGCCAGCAGTCTAAACAGGGGGCAAGGCGAGCAGTACTTC

clone_size: NA
v_call: TRBV5-1
d_call: NA
j_call: TRBJ1-5
cdr3_aa: CASSLEGYQPQHF
cdr3_nt: TGCGCCAGCAGCTTAGAGGGGTACCAGCCCCAGCATTTT

clone_size: few
v_call: TRBV6-2/TRBV6-3
d_call: NA
j_call: TRBJ2-3
cdr3_aa: CASSYSSTAADTQYF
cdr3_nt: TGTGCCAGCAGTTACTCGAGTACTGCGGCAGATACGCAGTATTTT

clone_size: NA
v_call: TRBV7-2
d_call: NA
j_call: TRBJ2-5
cdr3_aa: CASSLQTSPETQYF
cdr3_nt: TGTGCCAGCAGCCTACAGACATCACCGGAGACCCAGTACTTC

clone_size: many
v_call: TRBV6-6
d_call: NA
j_call: TRBJ1-5
cdr3_aa: CASSYDTGTVQPQHF
cdr3_nt: TGTGCCAGCAGTTACGACACAGGGACGGTCCAGCCCCAGCATTTT

clone_size: few
v_call: TRBV18
d_call: TRBD1
j_call: TRBJ2-7
cdr3_aa: CASSPRQGTYEQYF
cdr3_nt: TGTGCCAGCTCACCACGACAGGGTACCTACGAGCAGTACTTC

clone_size: medium-sized
v_call: TRBV20-1
d_call: NA
j_call: TRBJ2-7
cdr3_aa: CSARSDGYEQYF
cdr3_nt: TGCAGTGCTAGATCCGACGGCTACGAGCAGTACTTC

clone_size: many
v_call: TRBV6-2/TRBV6-3
d_call: NA
j_call: TRBJ1-1
cdr3_aa: CASSTRLGTEAFF
cdr3_nt: TGTGCCAGCAGTACCCGATTGGGAACTGAAGCTTTCTTT

clone_size: few
v_call: TRBV5-1
d_call: NA
j_call: TRBJ1-1
cdr3_aa: CASSLAGSLNTEAFF
cdr3_nt: TGCGCCAGCAGCTTGGCCGGGTCCCTTAACACTGAAGCTTTCTTT

clone_size: many
v_call: TRBV29-1
d_call: NA
j_call: TRBJ1-2
cdr3_aa: CSVEVAGSYGYTF
cdr3_nt: TGCAGCGTTGAAGTGGCAGGCAGCTATGGCTACACCTTC

clone_size: many
v_call: TRBV29-1
d_call: TRBD1
j_call: TRBJ1-2
cdr3_aa: CSVTTGAGGYTF
cdr3_nt: TGCAGCGTTACAACAGGGGCTGGCGGCTACACCTTC

clone_size: many
v_call: TRBV20-1
d_call: NA
j_call: TRBJ2-7
cdr3_aa: CSATPTDTSYEQYF
cdr3_nt: TGCAGTGCTACCCCGACAGATACCTCCTACGAGCAGTACTTC

clone_size: NA
v_call: TRBV6-2/TRBV6-3
d_call: NA
j_call: TRBJ1-1
cdr3_aa: CASSYYRGGAEAFF
cdr3_nt: TGTGCCAGCAGTTATTATCGGGGCGGCGCTGAAGCTTTCTTT

clone_size: many
v_call: TRBV7-6
d_call: NA
j_call: TRBJ2-3
cdr3_aa: CASSLTGLSTDTQYF
cdr3_nt: TGTGCCAGCAGCTTAACAGGGCTTAGCACAGATACGCAGTATTTT

clone_size: few
v_call: TRBV29-1
d_call: NA
j_call: TRBJ1-2
cdr3_aa: CSGGSDYGYTF
cdr3_nt: TGCAGCGGGGGGTCGGACTATGGCTACACCTTC

clone_size: NA
v_call: TRBV13
d_call: TRBD1
j_call: TRBJ2-7
cdr3_aa: CASSLRGQGSYEQYF
cdr3_nt: TGTGCCAGCAGCCTTAGGGGACAGGGTAGTTACGAGCAGTACTTC

clone_size: NA
v_call: TRBV6-5
d_call: TRBD1
j_call: TRBJ2-1
cdr3_aa: CASSYGGQGDEQFF
cdr3_nt: TGTGCCAGCAGTTACGGGGGACAGGGTGATGAGCAGTTCTTC

clone_size: NA
v_call: TRBV29-1
d_call: TRBD2
j_call: TRBJ2-1
cdr3_aa: CGVEDGAGGGNEQFF
cdr3_nt: TGCGGCGTTGAAGATGGGGCGGGGGGAGGTAATGAGCAGTTCTTC

clone_size: many
v_call: TRBV6-5
d_call: TRBD2
j_call: TRBJ2-1
cdr3_aa: CASSSTSAKNNEQFF
cdr3_nt: TGTGCCAGCAGTTCTACTAGCGCAAAAAACAATGAGCAGTTCTTC

clone_size: NA
v_call: TRBV5-1
d_call: TRBD1
j_call: TRBJ2-1
cdr3_aa: CASSKGQYNEQFF
cdr3_nt: TGCGCCAGCAGCAAGGGACAGTACAATGAGCAGTTCTTC

clone_size: NA
v_call: TRBV12-3/TRBV12-4
d_call: NA
j_call: TRBJ1-6
cdr3_aa: CASSPRGALASPLHF
cdr3_nt: TGTGCCAGCAGTCCCCGTGGGGCTTTGGCTTCACCCCTCCACTTT

clone_size: medium-sized
v_call: TRBV18
d_call: TRBD1
j_call: TRBJ2-7
cdr3_aa: CASSPGTGGHEQYF
cdr3_nt: TGTGCCAGCTCACCCGGGACAGGGGGCCACGAGCAGTACTTC

clone_size: few
v_call: TRBV4-1
d_call: NA
j_call: TRBJ1-2
cdr3_aa: CASSQDMAGNYGYTF
cdr3_nt: TGCGCCAGCAGCCAAGATATGGCAGGGAACTATGGCTACACCTTC

clone_size: NA
v_call: TRBV4-2
d_call: TRBD1
j_call: TRBJ1-2
cdr3_aa: CASSQDQGLGGSRTF
cdr3_nt: TGTGCCAGCAGCCAAGATCAGGGGTTAGGGGGCTCGAGGACCTTC

clone_size: many
v_call: TRBV5-6
d_call: NA
j_call: TRBJ2-1
cdr3_aa: CASSSIQGVQNEQFF
cdr3_nt: TGTGCCAGCAGCTCGATTCAAGGAGTTCAGAATGAGCAGTTCTTC

clone_size: many
v_call: TRBV20-1
d_call: TRBD1
j_call: TRBJ1-1
cdr3_aa: CSARDRGQAITEAFF
cdr3_nt: TGCAGTGCTAGAGATAGGGGACAGGCGATCACTGAAGCTTTCTTT

clone_size: medium-sized
v_call: TRBV29-1
d_call: TRBD1
j_call: TRBJ1-2
cdr3_aa: CSVGQGDYGYTF
cdr3_nt: TGCAGCGTTGGACAGGGTGACTATGGCTACACCTTC

clone_size: NA
v_call: TRBV6-1
d_call: NA
j_call: TRBJ2-3
cdr3_aa: CASSGNREMSTDTQYF
cdr3_nt: TGTGCCAGCAGTGGAAACAGGGAAATGAGCACAGATACGCAGTATTTT

clone_size: NA
v_call: TRBV5-1
d_call: NA
j_call: TRBJ2-1
cdr3_aa: CASSSDSYNEQFF
cdr3_nt: TGCGCCAGCAGCTCGGACTCATACAATGAGCAGTTCTTC